The clone carrying this T cell receptor beta chain occurred many times. With V trimmed by 1 base and J by 4 bases, 7 bases remained unmatched. This CDR3 contains 16 residues. Germline CDR1 and CDR2: DFQATT and SNEGSKA (reference sequence). This entry belongs to a study of T cells in Graves' hyperthyroidism and ophthalmopathy. On the basis of clinical symptoms, serum thyroxine and TRAb, thyroid ultrasound and orbital computed tomography, diagnoses were made. The investigators amplified TCR beta CDR3 regions from RNA transcripts. A first-round RT-PCR of the TCR CDR3 used the HTBI primer set. TCRdb redid the calling of the multiplex PCR reads with MiXCR, one entry per CDR3 protein. The sample records about 710,000 distinct CDR3 sequences, around 17% being singletons.

The source is a man between 18 and 35 years old with Graves' hyperthyroidism. The chain links TRBV20-1 to TRBJ2-5; TRBD2 matches at 12 bases. The sequenced sample consisted of blood. CDR3 DNA: TGCAGTGCTAGAGTGGCTAGCGGGAGGGCCGCAGAGACCCAGTACTTC. It translates to CSARVASGRAAETQYF.